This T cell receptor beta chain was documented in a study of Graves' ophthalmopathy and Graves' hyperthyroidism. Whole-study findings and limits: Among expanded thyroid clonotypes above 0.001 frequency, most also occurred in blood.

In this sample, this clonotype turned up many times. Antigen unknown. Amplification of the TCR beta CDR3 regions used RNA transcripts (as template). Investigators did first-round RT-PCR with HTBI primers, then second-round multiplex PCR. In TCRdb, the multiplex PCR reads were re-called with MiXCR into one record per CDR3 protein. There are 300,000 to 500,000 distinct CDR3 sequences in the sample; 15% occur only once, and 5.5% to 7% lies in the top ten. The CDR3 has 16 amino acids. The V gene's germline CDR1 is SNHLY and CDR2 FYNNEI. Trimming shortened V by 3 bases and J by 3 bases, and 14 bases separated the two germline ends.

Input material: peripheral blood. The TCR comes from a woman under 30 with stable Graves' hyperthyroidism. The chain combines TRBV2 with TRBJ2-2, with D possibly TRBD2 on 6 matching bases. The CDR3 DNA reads TGTGCCAGCAGTGAGGGTCGCGGGACTCACACCGGGGAGCTGTTTTTT. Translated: CASSEGRGTHTGELFF.